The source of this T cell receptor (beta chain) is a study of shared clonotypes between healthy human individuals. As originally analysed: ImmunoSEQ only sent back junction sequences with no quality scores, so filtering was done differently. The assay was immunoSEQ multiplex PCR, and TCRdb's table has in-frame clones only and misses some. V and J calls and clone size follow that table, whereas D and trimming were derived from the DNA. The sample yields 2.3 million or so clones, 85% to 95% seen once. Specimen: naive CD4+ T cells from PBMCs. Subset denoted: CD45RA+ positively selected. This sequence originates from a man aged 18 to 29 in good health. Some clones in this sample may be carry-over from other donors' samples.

CDR3 sequence (DNA): TGTGCCAGCAGTTACGGGCGGGGAGGGAAGACCCAGTACTTC. Translating gives CASSYGRGGKTQYF. The chain combines TRBV6-6 with TRBJ2-5, with 7 bases identical to TRBD2. The CDR3 is 14 amino acids. The trim removed 2 bases at V and 6 bases at J, leaving 6 bases unmatched. From germline, CDR1 is MNHNY and CDR2 SVGAGI (reference sequence).